This is a list of T cell receptor beta chains from one sample in a study of STAT5B mutations in CD4+ large granular lymphocyte leukemia. TCRdb's copy holds only in-frame clones and misses some; the assay was immunoSEQ multiplex PCR. The data hold 6,200 or so clones, with around 74% observed a single time. Input material: PBMCs. Receptors originate from an older woman with CD4+ T-cell large granular lymphocyte leukemia. Each CDR3 is given without its conserved first and last residue. D genes are given only for firm matches.

>TRBV2|TRBJ1-2|TRBD1
ASSEGGQNYGYT
>TRBV10-3|TRBJ2-2|.
AISESRAANTGELF
>TRBV7-7|TRBJ1-1|.
ASSPRDIGTEAF
>TRBV7-3|TRBJ2-1|TRBD2
ASSRSSGGASWNEQF
>TRBV7-2|TRBJ1-1|TRBD1
ASDYGQGNTEAF
>TRBV30|TRBJ1-2|.
AWTAGRDYGYT
>TRBV5-5|TRBJ1-2|.
ASRRQGNYGYT
>TRBV9|TRBJ2-1|.
ASSVGAGTYNEQF
>TRBV19|TRBJ2-7|TRBD2
ASSTRTSGHYEQY
>TRBV27|TRBJ1-6|TRBD1
ASSLSWDSYNSPLH
>TRBV2|TRBJ1-1|.
ASSTEGPNTEAF
>TRBV5-1|TRBJ2-7|TRBD1
ASSLGGTGPYEQY
>TRBV6-1|TRBJ1-2|.
ASSATDPRYGYT
>TRBV7-2|TRBJ1-1|TRBD1
ASSSNTGGTEAF
>TRBV7-2|TRBJ2-1|TRBD1
ASSRTGVYNEQF